This TCR beta chain comes out of a study of T cell responses to AZD1222 COVID-19 vaccine. Study results and limitations: Of the AZD1222 recipients, only five to seven were seropositive at baseline. Spike-wide vaccine-associated CD4 TCRs dominated at 160-218 and 743-854.

This CDR3 has 14 residues. Looked up from germline, CDR1 is MDHEN and CDR2 is SYDVKM. V lost 0 bases and J 6 bases, leaving 8 bases between the germline ends. Produced via immunoSEQ multiplex PCR; TCRdb's table is partial and in-frame only. Among more than 120,000 clones listed, 85% to 95% were seen once. Note on this clone: As yet, its antigen is unknown.

The source material was peripheral blood, sampled on day 0 of AZD1222 vaccination. This TCR came from an adult in good health. The chain is built from TRBV28 and TRBJ2-2; weak D call: TRBD1 (5 bases). Written as DNA, the CDR3 is TGTGCCAGCAGTTTATGGGGCAGGGCCGGGGAGCTGTTTTTT. Amino acids: CASSLWGRAGELFF.